This T cell receptor beta chain was observed in a study of blood T cell repertoires in COVID-19. Study summary: COVID-19 samples from acute and convalescent phases originated in the United States, Italy and Spain. Nucleic acid was either cDNA or gDNA, and it came from T cells, B-cell-depleted T cells, or PBMCs.

Germline trimming cut 2 bases from V and 4 bases from J; bases unmatched to any gene: 4. CDR1 is MNHEY and CDR2 is SVGAGI in the germline V gene. This CDR3 contains 14 residues. The authors' processing: Estimates of nucleated cell counts were drawn from the amplification of reference gene primers. Clones were sequenced by immunoSEQ multiplex PCR, and TCRdb holds only the in-frame ones, with some missing. The V and J calls and clone size are taken from that table; D and trimming were inferred from the DNA. The sample carries approximately 150,000 clones, more than 80% recorded once. Sequenced: peripheral blood. The source is a woman aged 55-69 years with active COVID-19. The chain is built from TRBV6-5 and TRBJ2-7, with 8 bases identical to TRBD1. CDR3 sequence reads: CASSYQGAGYEQYF. The CDR3, as DNA: TGTGCCAGCAGTTACCAGGGGGCTGGTTACGAGCAGTACTTC.